The clone carrying this T cell receptor beta chain was counted a few times. The sample is drawn from a study of control samples from healthy donors and cancer patients. Clones were read by immunoSEQ multiplex PCR, and TCRdb kept only the in-frame ones, dropping some. The sample lists 20,000 or so clones, around nine tenths occurring once. Germline CDR1 SGHRS, CDR2 YFSETQ. This CDR3 has 15 residues. Trimming cost V 5 bases and J 3 bases; bases outside gene matches: 10. Sequencing was carried out using PBMCs. The rearrangement links TRBV5-1 to TRBJ1-1; 7 bases are shared with TRBD1. This receptor was obtained from an older woman with head and neck cancer. CDR3 loop: CASRPQTGWDTEAFF. CDR3 DNA: TGCGCCAGCAGGCCTCAGACAGGGTGGGACACTGAAGCTTTCTTT.